These 24 T cell receptor beta chains were sequenced from one sample in a study of CD8+ T cells in alopecia areata. Isolated RNA was reverse transcribed into cDNA used as the sequencing template. Method: immunoSEQ multiplex PCR; TCRdb's copy keeps in-frame clones and lacks some. The table has 150,000 to 200,000 clones, roughly 66% seen once. Treatment of the sample: oral pan-JAK inhibitor, 5-10 mg twice daily. The sequencing here drew on CD4+ T cells sorted from blood, taken at week 24, from a patient treated with tofacitinib. All receptors derive from a human donor with alopecia areata.

This chain links TRBV7-2 with TRBJ2-3, with 7 bases aligning to TRBD1. V lost 5 bases, J lost 3 bases, and 8 bases stayed unmatched. This CDR3 is 15 amino acids long. Germline V gene lookup returns CDR1 SGHTA and CDR2 FQGNSA. This chain's CDR3 is CASSARQGRTDTQYF. The CDR3 DNA sequence: TGTGCCAGCAGCGCCCGACAGGGTAGGACAGATACGCAGTATTTT.

J is TRBJ1-6 and V is TRBV29-1, with 7 bases lining up with TRBD1. V was clipped by 4 bases and J by 5 bases; unmatched bases: 5. Per the germline V gene, CDR1 is SQVTM and CDR2 is ANQGSEA. This CDR3 has 14 amino acids. DNA of the CDR3: TGCAGCGTTGCCGAGGGACAGAATAATTCACCCCTCCACTTT. Its translation is CSVAEGQNNSPLHF.

J is TRBJ2-7 and V is TRBV29-1, with TRBD1 matching 7 bases. The CDR3 loop spans 13 amino acids. V was pared by 5 bases and J by 2 bases, with 6 bases of the junction left unmatched. Germline V lookup: CDR1 SQVTM, CDR2 ANQGSEA. DNA of the CDR3: TGCAGCGTTAGATCAGGGGGAACCTACGAGCAGTACTTC. It codes for CSVRSGGTYEQYF.

CDR3 DNA sequence: TGTGCCACCAGCAGAGCCCCAAACACTGAAGCTTTCTTT. It specifies CATSRAPNTEAFF. This chain links TRBV15 with TRBJ1-1; D remains ambiguous. CDR1 and CDR2 from the germline V gene are LNHNV and YYDKDF (reference sequence). This CDR3 is built from 13 residues. V was cut by 1 base and J by 2 bases, with 5 bases left in between. The full variable domain, rest sourced from reference TRBV15 and TRBJ1-1, is DAMVIQNPRYQVTQFGKPVTLSCSQTLNHNVMYWYQQKSSQAPKLLFHYYDKDFNNEADTPDNFQSRRPNTSFCFLDIRSPGLGDTAMYLCATSRAPNTEAFFGQGTRLTVV.

The chain recombines TRBV20-1 with TRBJ1-2; maybe TRBD1 (5 bases). CDR3 length equals 11 residues. V was cut by 6 bases and J by 5 bases, with 10 bases left in between. Germline values: CDR1 DFQATT, CDR2 SNEGSKA (reference sequence). CDR3 nucleotides: TGCAGTGCCTGGGACGGATATGGCTACACCTTC. Translation gives CSAWDGYGYTF.

The rearrangement uses TRBV23-1 and TRBJ2-1; possible D gene TRBD2, 5 bases. TRBV23-1 is an open reading frame whose function is uncertain. Between the trimmed V and J ends, which lost 4 bases and 4 bases, there was a span of 14 bases. There are 15 residues in the CDR3. In DNA form, the CDR3 reads TGCGCCAGCAGTCCCTGGGGAGTCGTATACAATGAGCAGTTCTTC. Residues: CASSPWGVVYNEQFF.

The chain uses TRBV7-9 and TRBJ1-6; TRBD1 is a possible D gene (6 bases). The CDR3 is made up of 14 amino acids. Trimming cost V 4 bases and J 10 bases, with 14 bases left between them. Germline V gives CDR1 SEHNR, CDR2 FQNEAQ (reference sequence). Here the CDR3 reads CASSSDSLESPLHF. CDR3 sequence (DNA): TGTGCCAGCAGCTCGGACAGTCTAGAGTCACCCCTCCACTTT.

This chain uses TRBV7-2 with TRBJ1-2; weak D call: TRBD1 (5 bases). V was pared by 5 bases and J by 3 bases, with 19 bases between. Germline assignment: CDR1 SGHTA and CDR2 FQGNSA. CDR3 length: 16 residues. CDR3 region: CASSDTGSGRYYGYTF. CDR3 DNA: TGTGCCAGCAGCGACACTGGTTCAGGGAGGTACTATGGCTACACCTTC.

V usage is TRBV14 and J usage is TRBJ2-1, with D perhaps matching TRBD1 (6 bases). CDR1 and CDR2 (germline): SGHDN, FVKESK. The germline V and J ends were trimmed by 2 bases and 7 bases, with 6 bases remaining between them. This CDR3 region has 12 residues. The DNA of the CDR3 is TGTGCCAGCAGCCAACAGGGGAATGAGCAGTTCTTC. This translates into CASSQQGNEQFF.

This chain uses TRBV5-5 with TRBJ1-5; the D gene is possibly TRBD1 (6 bases). Deletions cut 3 bases from V and 6 bases from J, with 10 bases between. Germline values: CDR1 SGHKS, CDR2 YYEKEE (reference sequence). The CDR3 totals 13 residues. CDR3 amino acids: CASSSQGFQPQHF. The CDR3 DNA sequence: TGTGCCAGCAGCTCTCAGGGGTTTCAGCCCCAGCATTTT.

This clone was seen a few times. V is TRBV12-5 and J is TRBJ2-5; D remains ambiguous. CDR3 length equals 11 residues. CDR1 LGHNT and CDR2 FRNRAP come from the germline V gene. The ends were cut back, 5 bases at V and 7 bases at J, with 8 bases in the middle. The CDR3 DNA sequence: TGTGCTAGTGGTCTAGTCGGGACCCAGTACTTC. Translated: CASGLVGTQYF.

The CDR3 protein is CASTHLPGSEGNGYTF. CDR3 nucleotide sequence: TGCGCCAGCACCCATTTACCGGGGTCAGAGGGGAATGGCTACACCTTC. The chain links TRBV10-2 to TRBJ1-2; a possible D gene is TRBD1 (5 bases). Germline-derived CDR1 and CDR2 are WSHSY and SAAADI. This CDR3 region has 16 residues. Trimming left V 7 bases short and J 6 bases short, with 24 bases between.

J is TRBJ2-6 and V is TRBV7-2, with D uncertain. V dropped 5 bases and J dropped 4 bases, with 21 bases sitting between them. CDR3 length equals 18 residues. In germline, CDR1 is SGHTA, CDR2 FQGNSA. CDR3 nucleotides: TGTGCCAGCAGCCCATGGCCTGGGGTAACGGCAGGGGCCAACGTCCTGACTTTC. Translated, it gives CASSPWPGVTAGANVLTF.

The V call is TRBV27, the J call TRBJ2-7, with TRBD2 as a possible D gene (5 bases). This CDR3 has 13 residues. V was cut by 3 bases and J by 6 bases, with 12 bases left in between. Germline assignment: CDR1 MNHEY and CDR2 SMNVEV (reference sequence). CDR3 nucleotide sequence: TGTGCCAGCAGTTTCGCGGGTAATGGCGAGCAGTACTTC. This gives the protein CASSFAGNGEQYF.

The rearrangement uses TRBV2 and TRBJ2-5; 7 bases align to TRBD1. The germline V gene encodes CDR1 SNHLY and CDR2 FYNNEI. This CDR3 has 15 amino acids. J lost 3 bases, V lost 3 bases, and 7 bases had no gene match. CDR3 sequence (DNA): TGTGCCAGCAGTGATTTGGGGACAGAAAAAGAGACCCAGTACTTC. It translates to CASSDLGTEKETQYF.

CDR3 bases: TGCAGCGTTGGGGCGGGGGCCCAGCAGCCCCAGCATTTT. It encodes CSVGAGAQQPQHF. V usage is TRBV29-1 and J usage is TRBJ1-5; D might be TRBD1 (6 bases). Trimming pared 4 bases from V and 7 bases from J, leaving 14 bases between. The CDR3 has 13 amino acids. Germline assignment: CDR1 SQVTM and CDR2 ANQGSEA.

The gene calls are TRBV4-3 and TRBJ2-7, with D unresolved. Germline V gene data show CDR1 as LGHNA and CDR2 as YSLEER. The CDR3 has 15 residues. The V gene lost 1 base and the J gene lost 0 bases, with 10 bases spanning the gap. This CDR3 is CASSQGSGGSYEQYF. The CDR3 DNA is TGCGCCAGCAGCCAAGGTAGTGGCGGCTCCTACGAGCAGTACTTC.

J is TRBJ1-4 and V is TRBV5-1, with a tentative D call TRBD1 (6 bases). With 3 bases removed from V and 7 bases from J, the gap between germline ends came to 16 bases. The CDR3 extends over 15 amino acids. In germline, CDR1 is SGHRS, CDR2 YFSETQ. The CDR3 region is CASSSGPSRGEKLFF. CDR3 bases: TGCGCCAGCAGCTCAGGACCGTCCAGGGGTGAAAAACTGTTTTTT.

This sequence joins TRBV2 and TRBJ2-6; TRBD1 might be the D (5 bases). The V end lost 7 bases, the J end lost 0 bases, and 10 bases lay between the germline ends. CDR3 length: 15 residues. Germline V lookup: CDR1 SNHLY, CDR2 FYNNEI. The CDR3, as DNA: TGTGCCAGCACTTGGGGCAGCTCTGGGGCCAACGTCCTGACTTTC. Translated, it gives CASTWGSSGANVLTF. Using reference TRBV2 and TRBJ2-6 for the parts outside the CDR3, the full variable domain is EPEVTQTPSHQVTQMGQEVILRCVPISNHLYFYWYRQILGQKVEFLVSFYNNEISEKSEIFDDQFSVERPDGSNFTLKIRSTKLEDSAMYFCASTWGSSGANVLTFGAGSRLTVL.

This clone was observed a few times. V usage is TRBV2 and J usage is TRBJ2-2; D perhaps matches TRBD1 (6 bases). From germline, CDR1 is SNHLY and CDR2 FYNNEI. The CDR3 covers 14 residues. V lost 4 bases and J lost 5, with 11 bases in between. The CDR3 DNA follows: TGTGCCAGCAGTGTTTACAGGGAGACCGGGGAGCTGTTTTTT. Residues: CASSVYRETGELFF.

The chain links TRBV5-1 to TRBJ2-7; no clear D gene. V was pared by 1 base and J by 6 bases, with 14 bases between. The CDR3 length is 14 residues. Per the germline V gene, CDR1 is SGHRS and CDR2 is YFSETQ. The CDR3 is CASSLTFRQSEQYF. DNA of the CDR3: TGCGCCAGCAGCTTGACCTTCCGTCAGAGCGAGCAGTACTTC.

V is TRBV5-1 and J is TRBJ1-5, with TRBD1 identical over 10 bases. CDR1 SGHRS and CDR2 YFSETQ come from the germline V gene. The CDR3 length is 15 residues. J was trimmed by 7 bases and V by 0 bases; bases with no gene match: 4. CDR3 residues: CASSLAGTGDQPQHF. Written as DNA, the CDR3 is TGCGCCAGCAGCTTGGCCGGGACAGGGGACCAGCCCCAGCATTTT.

This clone occurred a few times. This chain joins TRBV29-1 and TRBJ1-1, with D possibly TRBD1 on 6 matching bases. The V and J ends lost 2 bases and 1 base respectively, with 8 bases between them. CDR1 and CDR2 from the germline V gene are SQVTM and ANQGSEA. This CDR3 spans 13 amino acids. CDR3 nucleotide sequence: TGCAGCGTTGAAAGACAGGAGAACACTGAAGCTTTCTTT. Translation gives CSVERQENTEAFF. The whole variable domain, remainder taken from reference TRBV29-1 and TRBJ1-1, is SAVISQKPSRDICQRGTSLTIQCQVDSQVTMMFWYRQQPGQSLTLIATANQGSEATYESGFVIDKFPISRPNLTFSTLTVSNMSPEDSSIYLCSVERQENTEAFFGQGTRLTVV.

J is TRBJ2-7 and V is TRBV10-3; 8 nucleotides agree with TRBD1. Looked up from germline, CDR1 is ENHRY and CDR2 is SYGVKD. V shed 6 bases and J 2 bases; nucleotides not matched to a gene: 6. The CDR3 totals 14 residues. The CDR3 bases are TGTGCCATCAGGGGACAGGAGAGAGCCTACGAGCAGTACTTC. Translating it yields CAIRGQERAYEQYF.